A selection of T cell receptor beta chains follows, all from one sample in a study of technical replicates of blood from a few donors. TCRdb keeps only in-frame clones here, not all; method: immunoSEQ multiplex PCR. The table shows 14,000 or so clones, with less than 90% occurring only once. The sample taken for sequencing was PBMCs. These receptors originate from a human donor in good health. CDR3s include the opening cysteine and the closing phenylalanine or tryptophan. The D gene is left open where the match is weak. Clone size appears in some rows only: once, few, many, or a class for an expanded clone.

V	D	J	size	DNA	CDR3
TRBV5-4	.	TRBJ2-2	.	TGTGCCAGCAGCTTGGCGGGCGCAAACAGGAGAACCGGGGAGCTGTTTTTT	CASSLAGANRRTGELFF
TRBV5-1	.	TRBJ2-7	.	TGCGCCAGCAGCTTCCTTCCGGGTGACTCCTACGAGCAGTACTTC	CASSFLPGDSYEQYF
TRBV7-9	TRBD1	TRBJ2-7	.	TGTGCCAGCAGCTTCGGACAGGCCGACGAGCAGTACTTC	CASSFGQADEQYF
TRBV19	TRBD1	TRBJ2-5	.	TGTGCCAGTAGTATGACAGGGGGCTTACAGACCCAGTACTTC	CASSMTGGLQTQYF
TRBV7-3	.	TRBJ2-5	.	TGTGCCAGCAGCTTAATGGAGGGGGCGAAGGTCGGAGAGACCCAGTACTTC	CASSLMEGAKVGETQYF
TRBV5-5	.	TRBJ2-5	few	TGTGCCAGCAGCTTGGACGGACAGCCACAAGAGACCCAGTACTTC	CASSLDGQPQETQYF
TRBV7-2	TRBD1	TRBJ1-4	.	TGTGCCAGCAGCCCCGACGCCGGGACAGCTAATGAAAAACTGTTTTTT	CASSPDAGTANEKLFF
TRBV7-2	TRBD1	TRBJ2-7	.	TGTGCCAGCAGCCTGCCCCGGACAGGGGGCTACGAGCAGTACTTC	CASSLPRTGGYEQYF
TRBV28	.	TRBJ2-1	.	TGTGCCACCAGACGGACAGGCGGGGACAATGAGCAGTTCTTC	CATRRTGGDNEQFF
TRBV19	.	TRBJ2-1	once	TGTGCCAGTAGTACCCTTGGCGGCCTCTACAATGAGCAGTTCTTC	CASSTLGGLYNEQFF
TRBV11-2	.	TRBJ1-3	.	TGTGCCTCCGGGTCCTCTGGAAACACCATATATTTT	CASGSSGNTIYF
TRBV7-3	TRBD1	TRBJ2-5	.	TGTGCCAGCAGCCCGACAGGGAAGGAGACCCAGTACTTC	CASSPTGKETQYF
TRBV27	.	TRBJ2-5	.	TGTGCCAGCTCAAAAGAGGACAGAAAACAAGAGACCCAGTACTTC	CASSKEDRKQETQYF
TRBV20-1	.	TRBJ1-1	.	TGCAGTGCCAGGGCTGAAGCTTTCTTT	CSARAEAFF
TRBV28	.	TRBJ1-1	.	TGTGCCAGCAGGCAGGGTCTTAACACTGAAGCTTTCTTT	CASRQGLNTEAFF
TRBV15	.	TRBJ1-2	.	TGTGCCACCAGAAACCCGGTCCCAGGGGCTGACTATGGCTACACCTTC	CATRNPVPGADYGYTF
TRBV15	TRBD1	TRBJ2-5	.	TGTGCCACCAGCGGGTACGGGACAGGGCAAGAGACCCAGTACTTC	CATSGYGTGQETQYF
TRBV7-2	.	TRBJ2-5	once	TGTGCCAGCAGCTTAGGCCCTCGGCCCGAGGTTGACTTC	CASSLGPRPEVDF
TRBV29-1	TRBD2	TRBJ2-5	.	TGCAGCGTCCTCCCGTCTACTAGCGTGAGAGAGACCCAGTACTTC	CSVLPSTSVRETQYF
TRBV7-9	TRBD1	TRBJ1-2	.	TGTGCCAGCAGCGCAGTCCGGGACAGGGGCAATAACTATGGCTACACCTTC	CASSAVRDRGNNYGYTF
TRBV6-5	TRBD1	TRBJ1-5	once	TGTGCCAGCAGTTCGAGGACAGGGCTGACCCATTTT	CASSSRTGLTHF
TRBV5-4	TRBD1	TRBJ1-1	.	TGTGCCAGCAGCTTGCTGGGGGGCAGGGGGCGATGGTCGAACACTGAAGCTTTCTTT	CASSLLGGRGRWSNTEAFF
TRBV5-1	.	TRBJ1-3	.	TGCGCCAGCAGCTTGGGGCTGGCTGGAAACACCATATATTTT	CASSLGLAGNTIYF
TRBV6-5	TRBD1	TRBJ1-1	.	TGTGCCAGCAGTTCGGACAGGTGGGACACTGAAGCTTTCTTT	CASSSDRWDTEAFF